A selection of T cell receptor beta chains follows, all from one sample in a study of shared clonotypes between healthy human individuals. Repertoires were generated with immunoSEQ multiplex PCR, while TCRdb's copy carries only in-frame clones and drops some. The data show more than 2 million clones, 85% to 95% seen once. Sequencing was carried out using naive CD8+ T cells from PBMCs. These receptors were collected from a man aged 18 to 29 in good health. Some clones in this sample may be carry-over from other donors' samples. Each CDR3 is given with its conserved first and last residue. Fields, in order: clone size, J gene, V gene, D gene, CDR3 protein, CDR3 DNA. D genes are given only for firm matches. The size of a clone is reported for some rows only, either as once, few or many, or as a class for expanded clones.

abundance: -; j_gene: TRBJ1-1; v_gene: TRBV28; d_gene: -; CDR3aa: CASSFRGVGDEAFF; CDR3nt: TGTGCCAGCAGTTTTAGGGGTGTTGGTGATGAAGCTTTCTTT
abundance: -; j_gene: TRBJ1-1; v_gene: TRBV4-1; d_gene: TRBD1; CDR3aa: CASSHGTGNPEAFF; CDR3nt: TGCGCCAGCAGCCATGGGACAGGAAACCCTGAAGCTTTCTTT
abundance: few; j_gene: TRBJ1-3; v_gene: TRBV13; d_gene: -; CDR3aa: CASHSSGNTIYF; CDR3nt: TGTGCCAGCCATAGCTCTGGAAACACCATATATTTT
abundance: -; j_gene: TRBJ2-7; v_gene: TRBV6-6; d_gene: TRBD2; CDR3aa: CASTQTSGRQSYEQYF; CDR3nt: TGTGCCAGCACCCAGACTAGCGGGAGGCAATCCTACGAGCAGTACTTC
abundance: -; j_gene: TRBJ2-4; v_gene: TRBV2; d_gene: -; CDR3aa: CASSETARAKNIQYF; CDR3nt: TGTGCCAGCAGTGAGACAGCTCGGGCCAAAAACATTCAGTACTTC
abundance: -; j_gene: TRBJ2-1; v_gene: TRBV19; d_gene: -; CDR3aa: CASSSHGGYYEQFF; CDR3nt: TGTGCCAGTAGTTCCCACGGAGGATATTATGAGCAGTTCTTC
abundance: -; j_gene: TRBJ2-3; v_gene: TRBV7-9; d_gene: -; CDR3aa: CASSLGEIADTQYF; CDR3nt: TGTGCCAGCAGCTTGGGGGAGATTGCAGATACGCAGTATTTT
abundance: -; j_gene: TRBJ2-3; v_gene: TRBV11-2; d_gene: TRBD2; CDR3aa: CASSTWREDTDTQYF; CDR3nt: TGTGCCAGCAGTACCTGGCGGGAGGATACAGATACGCAGTATTTT
abundance: -; j_gene: TRBJ2-7; v_gene: TRBV7-2; d_gene: -; CDR3aa: CASSTPPDRSNYEQYF; CDR3nt: TGTGCCAGCAGCACACCTCCCGACCGGAGCAACTACGAGCAGTACTTC
abundance: -; j_gene: TRBJ2-6; v_gene: TRBV27; d_gene: -; CDR3aa: CASSFVGLESSGANVLTF; CDR3nt: TGTGCCAGCAGTTTTGTGGGACTGGAGAGCTCTGGGGCCAACGTCCTGACTTTC
abundance: -; j_gene: TRBJ2-7; v_gene: TRBV27; d_gene: TRBD2; CDR3aa: CASSLAAGGPYEQYF; CDR3nt: TGTGCCAGCAGTTTGGCGGCGGGAGGCCCCTACGAGCAGTATTTC
abundance: -; j_gene: TRBJ2-3; v_gene: TRBV6-6; d_gene: TRBD2; CDR3aa: CASSYYGGGGTDTQYF; CDR3nt: TGTGCCAGCAGTTACTACGGGGGAGGGGGCACAGATACGCAGTATTTT
abundance: -; j_gene: TRBJ2-3; v_gene: TRBV27; d_gene: TRBD2; CDR3aa: CASSILLGEGPSTDTQYF; CDR3nt: TGTGCCAGCAGTATCCTTCTAGGGGAGGGCCCTAGTACAGATACGCAGTATTTT
abundance: -; j_gene: TRBJ2-3; v_gene: TRBV25-1; d_gene: -; CDR3aa: CASSELGGAQYF; CDR3nt: TGTGCCAGCAGTGAGTTGGGGGGAGCGCAGTATTTT
abundance: -; j_gene: TRBJ1-1; v_gene: TRBV11-1; d_gene: -; CDR3aa: CASRLWGGNTEAFF; CDR3nt: TGTGCCAGCCGACTGTGGGGAGGAAACACTGAAGCTTTCTTT
abundance: -; j_gene: TRBJ1-2; v_gene: TRBV25-1; d_gene: -; CDR3aa: CASSESDRYGYTF; CDR3nt: TGTGCCAGCAGTGAATCGGACAGATATGGCTACACCTTC
abundance: -; j_gene: TRBJ2-1; v_gene: TRBV2; d_gene: -; CDR3aa: CASSESGAAAEQFF; CDR3nt: TGTGCCAGCAGTGAATCGGGGGCTGCGGCAGAGCAGTTCTTC
abundance: -; j_gene: TRBJ2-1; v_gene: TRBV11-3; d_gene: -; CDR3aa: CASSWRRTNYNEQFF; CDR3nt: TGTGCCAGCAGCTGGAGACGGACAAACTACAATGAGCAGTTCTTC
abundance: -; j_gene: TRBJ2-7; v_gene: TRBV5-1; d_gene: TRBD2; CDR3aa: CASSFSSGTYEQYF; CDR3nt: TGCGCCAGCAGCTTCTCTAGCGGAACCTACGAGCAGTACTTC
abundance: -; j_gene: TRBJ1-4; v_gene: TRBV6-1; d_gene: TRBD1; CDR3aa: CASSEADRVFNEKLFF; CDR3nt: TGTGCCAGCAGTGAGGCCGACAGGGTCTTTAATGAAAAACTGTTTTTT
abundance: -; j_gene: TRBJ1-5; v_gene: TRBV7-8; d_gene: -; CDR3aa: CASSRWDKGQPQHF; CDR3nt: TGTGCCAGCAGCCGATGGGACAAAGGACAGCCCCAGCATTTT
abundance: -; j_gene: TRBJ1-1; v_gene: TRBV5-1; d_gene: -; CDR3aa: CASSAQGGGTEAFF; CDR3nt: TGCGCCAGCAGCGCGCAGGGTGGGGGCACTGAAGCTTTCTTT
abundance: -; j_gene: TRBJ2-1; v_gene: TRBV15; d_gene: TRBD2; CDR3aa: CATSSPWGGSSYNEQFF; CDR3nt: TGTGCCACCAGCAGCCCATGGGGCGGGAGCTCCTACAATGAGCAGTTCTTC
abundance: -; j_gene: TRBJ2-2; v_gene: TRBV12-5; d_gene: TRBD1; CDR3aa: CASGPGQGAGELFF; CDR3nt: TGTGCTAGTGGGCCGGGACAGGGGGCCGGGGAGCTGTTTTTT
abundance: once; j_gene: TRBJ1-2; v_gene: TRBV19; d_gene: -; CDR3aa: CASSMVLNYGYTF; CDR3nt: TGTGCCAGTAGTATGGTCCTCAACTATGGCTACACCTTC
abundance: -; j_gene: TRBJ2-5; v_gene: TRBV7-9; d_gene: -; CDR3aa: CASSIGHAQETQYF; CDR3nt: TGTGCCAGCAGCATCGGACACGCACAAGAGACCCAGTACTTC
abundance: -; j_gene: TRBJ2-3; v_gene: TRBV5-4; d_gene: -; CDR3aa: CASSLNVYTQYF; CDR3nt: TGTGCCAGCAGCTTGAACGTATATACGCAGTATTTT
abundance: -; j_gene: TRBJ2-7; v_gene: TRBV7-6; d_gene: -; CDR3aa: CASTPGGYEQYF; CDR3nt: TGTGCCAGCACCCCCGGGGGTTACGAGCAGTACTTC
abundance: -; j_gene: TRBJ1-1; v_gene: TRBV5-1; d_gene: -; CDR3aa: CASRATQGLNTEAFF; CDR3nt: TGCGCCAGCAGGGCAACACAGGGCTTGAACACTGAAGCTTTCTTT
abundance: -; j_gene: TRBJ2-7; v_gene: TRBV11-2; d_gene: TRBD2; CDR3aa: CASSLCAQRECYEQYF; CDR3nt: TGTGCCAGCAGCTTATGCGCCCAGCGGGAGTGCTACGAGCAGTACTTC
abundance: -; j_gene: TRBJ2-7; v_gene: TRBV27; d_gene: TRBD2; CDR3aa: CASSLGGRPYEQYF; CDR3nt: TGTGCCAGCAGTTTGGGCGGGAGGCCCTACGAGCAGTACTTC
abundance: -; j_gene: TRBJ2-1; v_gene: TRBV9; d_gene: TRBD2; CDR3aa: CASSVGTSGTDEQFF; CDR3nt: TGTGCCAGCAGCGTGGGGACTAGCGGGACGGATGAGCAGTTCTTC
abundance: -; j_gene: TRBJ2-1; v_gene: TRBV9; d_gene: -; CDR3aa: CASSPRGGYPQYNEQFF; CDR3nt: TGTGCCAGCAGCCCACGCGGGGGCTACCCTCAATACAATGAGCAGTTCTTC
abundance: -; j_gene: TRBJ2-7; v_gene: TRBV5-1; d_gene: -; CDR3aa: CASSLGDPYEQYF; CDR3nt: TGCGCCAGCAGCTTGGGAGACCCCTACGAGCAGTACTTC
abundance: -; j_gene: TRBJ2-1; v_gene: TRBV29-1; d_gene: -; CDR3aa: CSVSGAEYSYNEQFF; CDR3nt: TGCAGCGTTAGCGGAGCGGAATATTCCTACAATGAGCAGTTCTTC
abundance: -; j_gene: TRBJ2-1; v_gene: TRBV11-2; d_gene: -; CDR3aa: CASRRGPLEGNEQFF; CDR3nt: TGTGCCAGCAGGCGCGGGCCTCTGGAGGGCAATGAGCAGTTCTTC
abundance: -; j_gene: TRBJ2-1; v_gene: TRBV19; d_gene: -; CDR3aa: CASSDSVSSYNEQFF; CDR3nt: TGTGCCAGCTCGGACAGTGTCAGCTCCTACAATGAGCAGTTCTTC
abundance: once; j_gene: TRBJ2-3; v_gene: TRBV7-9; d_gene: TRBD2; CDR3aa: CASSSRVAGALDTQYF; CDR3nt: TGTGCCAGCAGCTCGAGGGTGGCGGGAGCACTAGATACGCAGTATTTT
abundance: -; j_gene: TRBJ2-1; v_gene: TRBV30; d_gene: -; CDR3aa: CASRGGGGRSYNEQFF; CDR3nt: TGTGCCTCCCGGGGAGGTGGGGGGCGCTCATACAATGAGCAGTTCTTC
abundance: -; j_gene: TRBJ2-7; v_gene: TRBV7-9; d_gene: TRBD2; CDR3aa: CASTTWTSGIYSSYEQYF; CDR3nt: TGTGCCAGCACCACATGGACTAGCGGGATCTACTCGTCCTACGAGCAGTACTTC
abundance: -; j_gene: TRBJ2-2; v_gene: TRBV27; d_gene: TRBD1; CDR3aa: CASSLSDRGTTGELFF; CDR3nt: TGTGCCAGCAGTTTATCTGACAGGGGGACCACCGGGGAGCTGTTTTTT
abundance: -; j_gene: TRBJ2-7; v_gene: TRBV5-1; d_gene: TRBD2; CDR3aa: CASSLARTSGSYEQYF; CDR3nt: TGCGCCAGCAGCCTTGCCAGGACTAGCGGGAGCTACGAGCAGTACTTC
abundance: -; j_gene: TRBJ1-1; v_gene: TRBV29-1; d_gene: -; CDR3aa: CSVGIGPTEAFF; CDR3nt: TGCAGCGTTGGGATTGGCCCCACTGAAGCTTTCTTT
abundance: -; j_gene: TRBJ2-4; v_gene: TRBV18; d_gene: -; CDR3aa: CASSLGRGAFKGREIQYF; CDR3nt: TGTGCCAGCTCACTGGGCAGGGGCGCTTTTAAGGGCCGGGAGATTCAGTACTTC
abundance: -; j_gene: TRBJ2-1; v_gene: TRBV29-1; d_gene: -; CDR3aa: CSVLSPGYSYNEQFF; CDR3nt: TGCAGCGTCCTAAGCCCTGGCTATTCCTACAATGAGCAGTTCTTC
abundance: -; j_gene: TRBJ2-7; v_gene: TRBV27; d_gene: -; CDR3aa: CASSLSVAGSYEQYF; CDR3nt: TGTGCCAGCAGTTTATCGGTTGCAGGATCCTACGAGCAGTACTTC
abundance: -; j_gene: TRBJ2-7; v_gene: TRBV29-1; d_gene: -; CDR3aa: CSVEDRETAYEQYF; CDR3nt: TGCAGCGTTGAAGATCGCGAGACAGCGTACGAGCAGTACTTC
abundance: -; j_gene: TRBJ2-5; v_gene: TRBV9; d_gene: TRBD1; CDR3aa: CASSVGDRGYGETQYF; CDR3nt: TGTGCCAGCAGCGTAGGGGACAGGGGGTATGGAGAGACCCAGTACTTC
abundance: -; j_gene: TRBJ2-7; v_gene: TRBV4-2; d_gene: TRBD1; CDR3aa: CASSQEEQGYEQYF; CDR3nt: TGTGCCAGCAGCCAAGAGGAACAGGGGTACGAGCAGTACTTC
abundance: -; j_gene: TRBJ1-1; v_gene: TRBV28; d_gene: -; CDR3aa: CASSKFPSGEGTEAFF; CDR3nt: TGTGCCAGCAGTAAATTCCCATCAGGGGAGGGCACTGAAGCTTTCTTT
abundance: -; j_gene: TRBJ2-2; v_gene: TRBV5-1; d_gene: TRBD1; CDR3aa: CASSSRRQGNTGELFF; CDR3nt: TGCGCCAGCAGCTCCCGAAGACAGGGGAACACCGGGGAGCTGTTTTTT
abundance: -; j_gene: TRBJ2-5; v_gene: TRBV2; d_gene: TRBD2; CDR3aa: CASSEYAPGLRETQYF; CDR3nt: TGTGCCAGCAGTGAATACGCACCGGGACTACGGGAGACCCAGTACTTC
abundance: -; j_gene: TRBJ1-2; v_gene: TRBV9; d_gene: -; CDR3aa: CASSPQVSDPAYGYTF; CDR3nt: TGTGCCAGCAGCCCCCAGGTCTCGGATCCGGCCTATGGCTACACCTTC
abundance: -; j_gene: TRBJ2-1; v_gene: TRBV7-9; d_gene: TRBD2; CDR3aa: CASSLRTSGIYEQFF; CDR3nt: TGTGCCAGCAGCCTGCGGACTAGCGGGATATATGAGCAGTTCTTC
abundance: -; j_gene: TRBJ2-3; v_gene: TRBV2; d_gene: TRBD1; CDR3aa: CASTPVDRWDF; CDR3nt: TGTGCCAGCACCCCGGTGGACAGGTGGGATTTT